Each of the 29 T cell receptor beta chains below was sequenced from the same sample in a study of cytomegalovirus exposure and HLA in healthy donors. Amplification used 60 Vbeta primers and 13 Jbeta primers. Assay used: immunoSEQ multiplex PCR; TCRdb lists only in-frame clones, some missing. The table lists 55,000 to 65,000 clones, about four fifths of them singletons. The sample comprised PBMCs. These receptor sequences come from a man aged 25-40 years in good health and CMV-seropositive.

This clone turned up a few times. The gene calls are TRBV5-1 and TRBJ2-3; 8 bases match TRBD2. CDR1 and CDR2 (germline): SGHRS, YFSETQ. Losses at the gene ends were 0 bases for V and 5 bases for J; bases not matched to a gene: 8. The CDR3 extends over 16 amino acids. The chain's CDR3 is CASSLAGTGGRDTQYF. The CDR3 bases are TGCGCCAGCAGCTTGGCAGGGACGGGGGGGAGAGATACGCAGTATTTT.

This clone was detected a few times. The rearrangement joins TRBV5-1 to TRBJ1-1; D is undetermined. V dropped 0 bases and J dropped 1 base, with 10 bases sitting between them. Germline-derived CDR1 and CDR2 are SGHRS and YFSETQ. This CDR3 contains 15 residues. DNA for the CDR3: TGCGCCAGCAGCTTGGATGAGGGCCGGAACACTGAAGCTTTCTTT. Amino acids: CASSLDEGRNTEAFF.

This clone was recorded only once. The chain uses TRBV29-1 and TRBJ2-5; D unresolved. Germline V gene data show CDR1 as SQVTM and CDR2 as ANQGSEA. The CDR3 contains 11 residues. Trimming pared 6 bases from V and 5 bases from J, leaving 10 bases between. The CDR3 nucleotides are TGCAGCGTATACACCGGGGAGACCCAGTACTTC. Protein: CSVYTGETQYF.

The CDR3 sequence: CATSIGTGRRTEAFF. The CDR3 DNA sequence: TGTGCCACTTCAATCGGGACAGGAAGGCGTACTGAAGCTTTCTTT. The genes are TRBV19 and TRBJ1-1; 8 positions match TRBD1. Germline CDR1 is LNHDA and CDR2 is SQIVND (reference sequence). V trimming: 10 bases; J trimming: 5 bases; junction bases outside the gene matches: 15. The CDR3 sequence is 15 residues long.

This chain connects TRBV6-5 to TRBJ1-1, with D tentatively TRBD1 (6 bases). The CDR3 is 14 residues long. Trimming removed 2 bases from V and 1 base from J, with 8 bases in between. Germline V lookup: CDR1 MNHEY, CDR2 SVGAGI. This CDR3 reads CASSYKQGNTEAFF. The CDR3 coding sequence is TGTGCCAGCAGTTACAAACAGGGGAACACTGAAGCTTTCTTT.

The chain employs TRBV10-3 and TRBJ1-3, with D perhaps matching TRBD1 (6 bases). The CDR3 contains 13 residues. From germline, CDR1 is ENHRY and CDR2 SYGVKD. The V end was cut by 6 bases, the J end by 6 bases, with 12 bases between. Here the CDR3 reads CAISNRDLNTIYF. For the CDR3, the DNA is TGTGCCATCAGCAACAGGGACCTAAACACCATATATTTT.

The chain uses TRBV30 and TRBJ1-1; 7 nucleotides agree with TRBD1. J lost 0 bases, V lost 4 bases, and 14 bases had no gene match. The CDR3 has 17 residues. From germline, CDR1 is GTSNPN and CDR2 SVGIG (reference sequence). The CDR3 region is CAWIPTRQGLMNTEAFF. In nucleotides, the CDR3 is TGTGCCTGGATCCCCACCCGACAGGGACTCATGAACACTGAAGCTTTCTTT.

In this sample, this clone turned up a few times. J is TRBJ1-5 and V is TRBV10-3; 7 bases are shared with TRBD1. This CDR3 has 17 residues. The germline CDR1 and CDR2 sequences are ENHRY and SYGVKD. V shed 3 bases, J shed 3 bases, and the junction held 11 bases outside the gene matches. CDR3 in amino acids: CAISDPTLTGNNQPQHF. CDR3 in DNA: TGTGCCATCAGTGATCCGACCTTGACAGGGAACAATCAGCCCCAGCATTTT.

CDR3: CASSSWGGNYEQYF. The DNA of the CDR3 is TGTGCCAGCAGCTCTTGGGGAGGAAACTACGAGCAGTACTTC. The chain combines TRBV7-2 with TRBJ2-7, with D maybe TRBD2 (6 bases). The CDR3 has 14 residues. Germline CDR1 SGHTA, CDR2 FQGNSA. Trimming shortened V by 4 bases and J by 3 bases, and 13 bases separated the two germline ends.

The chain is built from TRBV4-2 and TRBJ2-7, with D uncertain. Germline assignment: CDR1 LGHNA and CDR2 YNFKEQ. CDR3 length: 14 amino acids. V gave up 1 base and J gave up 2 bases, with 9 bases separating them. The CDR3 DNA follows: TGTGCCAGCAGCCAAGGAGGCTATACCTACGAGCAGTACTTC. It specifies CASSQGGYTYEQYF.

The rearrangement joins TRBV7-9 to TRBJ1-2; TRBD1 agrees at 7 bases. V lost 4 bases to trimming and J lost 3 bases; unmatched junction nucleotides: 2. This CDR3 comprises 13 residues. Germline values: CDR1 SEHNR, CDR2 FQNEAQ (reference sequence). DNA of the CDR3: TGTGCCAGCAGCTCCGGGACAGACTATGGCTACACCTTC. Its translation: CASSSGTDYGYTF.

The chain is built from TRBV5-1 and TRBJ1-3; no clear D. CDR3 length: 14 amino acids. V dropped 0 bases and J dropped 2 bases, with 6 bases sitting between them. The germline gives CDR1 SGHRS, CDR2 YFSETQ. CDR3 residues: CASSLGAPGNTIYF. The DNA for the CDR3 is TGCGCCAGCAGCTTGGGGGCACCTGGAAACACCATATATTTT. Together with reference TRBV5-1 and TRBJ1-3, the CDR3 gives the full variable domain: KAGVTQTPRYLIKTRGQQVTLSCSPISGHRSVSWYQQTPGQGLQFLFEYFSETQRNKGNFPGRFSGRQFSNSRSEMNVSTLELGDSALYLCASSLGAPGNTIYFGEGSWLTVV.

This clone came up once. V usage is TRBV12-5 and J usage is TRBJ1-1; D perhaps matches TRBD1 (6 bases). The CDR3 extends over 22 amino acids. With 0 bases removed from V and 0 bases from J, the gap between germline ends came to 29 bases. Per the germline V gene, CDR1 is LGHNT and CDR2 is FRNRAP. The CDR3 region has the DNA TGTGCTAGTGGTTTGGTAACCGGGACACTTGCCTGGGCGTCCCCTGTGAACACTGAAGCTTTCTTT. Translated: CASGLVTGTLAWASPVNTEAFF.

The J gene is TRBJ1-2, the V gene TRBV11-1; 11 positions agree with TRBD1. J lost 7 bases, V lost 1 base, and 5 bases had no gene match. The CDR3 runs to 15 residues. The germline CDR1 and CDR2 sequences are SGHAT and FQDESV (reference sequence). DNA of the CDR3: TGTGCCAGCAGCTTAGGACGGACAGGGGGCACTGGCTACACCTTC. Translation: CASSLGRTGGTGYTF.

The chain combines TRBV6-4 with TRBJ1-1; 7 bases match TRBD1. The CDR3 runs to 15 residues. V was clipped by 6 bases and J by 1 base; unmatched bases: 8. Germline V gene data show CDR1 as MRHNA and CDR2 as SNTAGT. CDR3 amino acids: CASRSWTGANTEAFF. DNA for the CDR3: TGTGCCAGCAGGAGTTGGACAGGAGCGAACACTGAAGCTTTCTTT.

This clone was found a few times. The chain has TRBV6-6 and TRBJ1-3; 8 bases fit TRBD1. V trimming: 6 bases; J trimming: 2 bases; junction bases outside the gene matches: 6. The CDR3 has 15 residues. Germline-derived CDR1 and CDR2 are MNHNY and SVGAGI (reference sequence). CDR3 nucleotides: TGTGCCAGCAGGGGACTGACAGGGGCTGGAAACACCATATATTTT. Its translation is CASRGLTGAGNTIYF.

CDR3 loop: CAWSEGAEAFF. CDR3 nucleotide sequence: TGTGCCTGGAGTGAGGGGGCTGAAGCTTTCTTT. The chain joins TRBV30 to TRBJ1-1; TRBD1 is a possible D gene (6 bases). The germline CDR1 and CDR2 sequences are GTSNPN and SVGIG (reference sequence). CDR3 length: 11 residues. The germline V and J ends were trimmed by 1 base and 6 bases, with 6 bases remaining between them.

This clone has a handful of counts. The chain has TRBV28 and TRBJ1-6; 8 nucleotides align to TRBD1. The CDR3 runs 18 residues. Germline lookup yields CDR1 MDHEN and CDR2 SYDVKM. The V gene end was trimmed by 5 bases and the J gene end by 0 bases; junction bases not matched to a gene: 9. CDR3 residues: CASSPSRGLGSYNSPLHF. The CDR3 coding sequence is TGTGCCAGCAGTCCATCCAGGGGGCTGGGCTCCTATAATTCACCCCTCCACTTT.

This rearrangement joins TRBV28 to TRBJ1-5, with TRBD1 matching over 8 bases. The CDR3 extends over 16 amino acids. V was clipped by 2 bases and J by 4 bases; unmatched bases: 7. CDR1 is MDHEN and CDR2 is SYDVKM in the germline V gene. CDR3: CASSLHRGFGNQPQHF. The DNA for the CDR3 is TGTGCCAGCAGTTTACACAGGGGGTTTGGTAATCAGCCCCAGCATTTT.

V and J are TRBV29-1 and TRBJ1-1, with D unresolved. CDR1 and CDR2 from the germline V gene are SQVTM and ANQGSEA. V was trimmed by 2 bases and J by 0 bases, leaving 7 bases between them. CDR3 length equals 13 residues. The CDR3 DNA sequence: TGCAGCGTTGAACCGAACATGAACACTGAAGCTTTCTTT. Residues: CSVEPNMNTEAFF. The whole variable domain, remainder taken from reference TRBV29-1 and TRBJ1-1, is SAVISQKPSRDICQRGTSLTIQCQVDSQVTMMFWYRQQPGQSLTLIATANQGSEATYESGFVIDKFPISRPNLTFSTLTVSNMSPEDSSIYLCSVEPNMNTEAFFGQGTRLTVV.

The chain couples TRBV13 to TRBJ1-2, with 8 bases that match TRBD1. CDR1 is PRHDT, CDR2 FYEKMQ, per germline (reference sequence). V was clipped by 3 bases and J by 2 bases; unmatched bases: 5. This CDR3 spans 15 amino acids. In DNA form, the CDR3 reads TGTGCCAGCAGCTTCCAGGGGGCGGACAACTATGGCTACACCTTC. Amino acid sequence: CASSFQGADNYGYTF.

V and J are TRBV4-3 and TRBJ2-7, with 7 bases aligning to TRBD2. The CDR3 consists of 15 residues. Germline trimming cut 0 bases from V and 4 bases from J; bases unmatched to any gene: 6. Germline assignment: CDR1 LGHNA and CDR2 YSLEER. The chain's CDR3 is CASSQDPLGGYEQYF. Written as DNA, the CDR3 is TGCGCCAGCAGCCAAGACCCATTGGGGGGGTACGAGCAGTACTTC.

The rearrangement joins TRBV19 to TRBJ1-5, with D possibly matching TRBD1 (5 bases). This CDR3 region has 16 residues. The ends were cut back, 3 bases at V and 6 bases at J, with 18 bases in the middle. Germline V gene sequence: CDR1 LNHDA, CDR2 SQIVND (reference sequence). In nucleotides, the CDR3 is TGTGCCAGTAGTATCCGGCAAGCTAGTAGGGGTCAGCCCCAGCATTTT. Translating it yields CASSIRQASRGQPQHF.

CDR3 sequence (DNA): TGTGCCAGCAGCGTTTCCGCGAGGGAGCAAGAGACCCAGTACTTC. Translating it yields CASSVSAREQETQYF. The chain joins TRBV9 to TRBJ2-5; TRBD2 might be the D (5 bases). The CDR3 totals 15 residues. CDR1 is SGDLS, CDR2 YYNGEE, per germline. The ends were cut back, 2 bases at V and 2 bases at J, with 13 bases in the middle. Looking up the rest from reference TRBV9 and TRBJ2-5 gives the full variable domain: DSGVTQTPKHLITATGQRVTLRCSPRSGDLSVYWYQQSLDQGLQFLIQYYNGEERAKGNILERFSAQQFPDLHSELNLSSLELGDSALYFCASSVSAREQETQYFGPGTRLLVL.

V and J are TRBV5-4 and TRBJ2-1; possibly TRBD2 for D (6 bases). CDR1 is SGHNT and CDR2 is YYREEE in the germline V gene (reference sequence). The CDR3 covers 17 residues. Trimming left V 4 bases short and J 6 bases short, with 23 bases between. CDR3 region: CASSAGAGTYSSNEQFF. In DNA form, the CDR3 reads TGTGCCAGCAGCGCCGGGGCCGGGACTTACTCGTCCAATGAGCAGTTCTTC.

This clone was counted between two and nine times. The V call is TRBV5-4, the J call TRBJ1-2; 9 bases agree with TRBD1. Germline CDR1 reads SGHNT; CDR2 reads YYREEE (reference sequence). V trimming: 3 bases; J trimming: 10 bases; junction bases outside the gene matches: 4. CDR3 length equals 12 residues. The CDR3 nucleotides are TGTGCCAGCAGCTACCGGACAGGGGACTACACCTTC. Amino acid sequence: CASSYRTGDYTF.

The chain links TRBV30 to TRBJ1-6, with a weak D call TRBD1 (5 bases). Trimming cost V 0 bases and J 6 bases, with 15 bases left between them. The V gene's germline CDR1 is GTSNPN and CDR2 SVGIG (reference sequence). The CDR3 runs 16 residues. CDR3 sequence (DNA): TGTGCCTGGAGTGTACGCAGGGCGTCGGGTAATTCACCCCTCCACTTT. Amino acids: CAWSVRRASGNSPLHF.

This clone was picked up one time. The rearrangement links TRBV28 to TRBJ2-1, with TRBD1 matching 9 bases. There are 15 residues in the CDR3. Germline assignment: CDR1 MDHEN and CDR2 SYDVKM. V lost 5 bases to trimming and J lost 7 bases; unmatched junction nucleotides: 9. The CDR3 bases are TGTGCCAGCAGTCCCCAACAGGGGGCGCGGAATGAGCAGTTCTTC. It encodes CASSPQQGARNEQFF.

This clone occurred a few times. This sequence joins TRBV13 and TRBJ2-1; 11 nucleotides line up with TRBD2. V trimming: 0 bases; J trimming: 7 bases; junction bases outside the gene matches: 8. This CDR3 spans 17 amino acids. In germline, CDR1 is PRHDT, CDR2 FYEKMQ (reference sequence). The CDR3 loop is CASSLGSGGALGNEQFF. CDR3 DNA: TGTGCCAGCAGCTTAGGTAGCGGGGGGGCTCTCGGGAATGAGCAGTTCTTC.